These T cell receptor beta chains were read from a single sample in a study of cytomegalovirus exposure and HLA in healthy donors. The method was immunoSEQ multiplex PCR; TCRdb's version includes in-frame clones alone and lacks a portion of them. The sample lists 200,000 to 250,000 clones, about 89% occurring once. Input material: PBMCs. All receptors come from a woman aged 18-30 years in good health and CMV-seronegative. Both conserved end residues are part of each CDR3. Each record gives: V gene, clone size, J gene, D gene, CDR3 DNA, CDR3 protein. A D gene is named only where the DNA matches it firmly. Some rows have no size entry. The others give once, few or many, or a class for an expanded clone.

v_gene: TRBV11-3
abundance: once
j_gene: TRBJ1-2
d_gene: NA
CDR3nt: TGTGCCAGCACCGGACAGACAAGACTCTCTAACTATGGCTACACCTTC
CDR3aa: CASTGQTRLSNYGYTF

v_gene: TRBV7-9
abundance: NA
j_gene: TRBJ2-5
d_gene: TRBD2
CDR3nt: TGTGCCAGCAGCTTAATGGGGGGGGGATCAGGAGAGACCCAGTACTTC
CDR3aa: CASSLMGGGSGETQYF

v_gene: TRBV10-1
abundance: NA
j_gene: TRBJ2-4
d_gene: NA
CDR3nt: TGCGCCAGCAGTGAGTGGCCTCAGTCTTCCAAAAACATTCAGTACTTC
CDR3aa: CASSEWPQSSKNIQYF

v_gene: TRBV6-5
abundance: NA
j_gene: TRBJ2-7
d_gene: TRBD1
CDR3nt: TGTGCCAGCAGTTACTCCGTACAGGGGGCCTCCTACGAGCAGTACTTC
CDR3aa: CASSYSVQGASYEQYF

v_gene: TRBV11-3
abundance: once
j_gene: TRBJ1-1
d_gene: TRBD1
CDR3nt: TGTGCCAGCAGCCCGAGGACAGGGAACACTGAAGCTTTCTTT
CDR3aa: CASSPRTGNTEAFF

v_gene: TRBV28
abundance: NA
j_gene: TRBJ1-6
d_gene: TRBD1
CDR3nt: TGTGCCAGCTGGCGGGACAGGAATTCACCCCTCCACTTT
CDR3aa: CASWRDRNSPLHF

v_gene: TRBV29-1
abundance: NA
j_gene: TRBJ2-5
d_gene: NA
CDR3nt: TGCAGCGCAAGACAGGTTCTGATGGAGACCCAGTACTTC
CDR3aa: CSARQVLMETQYF

v_gene: TRBV18
abundance: NA
j_gene: TRBJ1-1
d_gene: NA
CDR3nt: TGTGCCAGCTCACCCGCCTCCCCCGGGGTGACTGAAGCTTTCTTT
CDR3aa: CASSPASPGVTEAFF

v_gene: TRBV15
abundance: NA
j_gene: TRBJ2-2
d_gene: NA
CDR3nt: TGTGCCACCAGCAGACAAAACAGGGTGAACACCGGGGAGCTGTTTTTT
CDR3aa: CATSRQNRVNTGELFF

v_gene: TRBV4-3
abundance: NA
j_gene: TRBJ1-3
d_gene: TRBD1
CDR3nt: TGCGCCAGCAGCCAAGACCACTTACGGACAGGCTTTGGAAACACCATATATTTT
CDR3aa: CASSQDHLRTGFGNTIYF

v_gene: TRBV4-2
abundance: NA
j_gene: TRBJ2-7
d_gene: NA
CDR3nt: TGTGCCAGCAGCCAAGATACAGGGAGCGCCTACGAGCAGTACTTC
CDR3aa: CASSQDTGSAYEQYF

v_gene: TRBV27
abundance: NA
j_gene: TRBJ1-5
d_gene: TRBD1
CDR3nt: TGTGCCAGCAGACACCCAGACAGGGGGATGCATCAGCCCCAGCATTTT
CDR3aa: CASRHPDRGMHQPQHF

v_gene: TRBV5-1
abundance: NA
j_gene: TRBJ2-1
d_gene: NA
CDR3nt: TGCGCCAGCAGGCCCGGGGTAAATGAGCAGTTCTTC
CDR3aa: CASRPGVNEQFF

v_gene: TRBV4-2
abundance: NA
j_gene: TRBJ1-2
d_gene: NA
CDR3nt: TGTGCCAGCAGCCAAGAGAAACTTACGAACTATGGCTACACCTTC
CDR3aa: CASSQEKLTNYGYTF

v_gene: TRBV5-1
abundance: NA
j_gene: TRBJ2-3
d_gene: TRBD2
CDR3nt: TGCGCCAGCAGCGCGGGACTAGCGGGAACTAGCACAGATACGCAGTATTTT
CDR3aa: CASSAGLAGTSTDTQYF

v_gene: TRBV28
abundance: NA
j_gene: TRBJ1-3
d_gene: TRBD1
CDR3nt: TGTGCCAGCAGTCCTCAGGGGGCGCGAGGAAACACCATATATTTT
CDR3aa: CASSPQGARGNTIYF

v_gene: TRBV9
abundance: NA
j_gene: TRBJ1-4
d_gene: TRBD1
CDR3nt: TGTGCCAGCAGCGTAGGCCCGCGGACAGGACGGGAAAAACTGTTTTTT
CDR3aa: CASSVGPRTGREKLFF

v_gene: TRBV27
abundance: NA
j_gene: TRBJ2-3
d_gene: NA
CDR3nt: TGTGCCAGCAGCCTTTCAGGGATCCCAGATACGCAGTATTTT
CDR3aa: CASSLSGIPDTQYF

v_gene: TRBV30
abundance: few
j_gene: TRBJ1-2
d_gene: NA
CDR3nt: TGTGCCTGGAGTTCAGGGGCCTCCGACTATGGCTACACCTTC
CDR3aa: CAWSSGASDYGYTF

v_gene: TRBV4-2
abundance: NA
j_gene: TRBJ1-1
d_gene: TRBD1
CDR3nt: TGTGCCAGCAGCCAAGATAGGAGGGGGCAGAGGAACACTGAAGCTTTCTTT
CDR3aa: CASSQDRRGQRNTEAFF

v_gene: TRBV2
abundance: NA
j_gene: TRBJ1-5
d_gene: NA
CDR3nt: TGTGCCAGCAGTCTTAACAGAGAAACGAGTCAGCCCCAGCATTTT
CDR3aa: CASSLNRETSQPQHF

v_gene: TRBV5-6
abundance: NA
j_gene: TRBJ1-5
d_gene: NA
CDR3nt: TGTGCCAGCAGCTTGTCCCTCGGTGGTCGGCCCCAGCATTTT
CDR3aa: CASSLSLGGRPQHF

v_gene: TRBV2
abundance: NA
j_gene: TRBJ2-5
d_gene: TRBD2
CDR3nt: TGTGCCAGCTCCCTCGGGGGGAGCGGGGGGGAGACCCAGTACTTC
CDR3aa: CASSLGGSGGETQYF

v_gene: TRBV18
abundance: NA
j_gene: TRBJ2-7
d_gene: TRBD1
CDR3nt: TGTGCCAGCTCAGGCCGGGACAGGGTCCACGAGCAGTACTTC
CDR3aa: CASSGRDRVHEQYF

v_gene: TRBV4-2
abundance: NA
j_gene: TRBJ1-2
d_gene: NA
CDR3nt: TGTGCCAGCAGCCAAGATCTTGCGATGGGCTACTATGGCTACACCTTC
CDR3aa: CASSQDLAMGYYGYTF

v_gene: TRBV7-9
abundance: NA
j_gene: TRBJ1-2
d_gene: TRBD1
CDR3nt: TGTGCCAGCAGCTCCCGACAGGGTCACTATGGCTACACCTTC
CDR3aa: CASSSRQGHYGYTF

v_gene: TRBV5-6
abundance: NA
j_gene: TRBJ1-1
d_gene: NA
CDR3nt: TGTGCCAGCAGCCCGATTTCAGGGAACACTGAAGCTTTCTTT
CDR3aa: CASSPISGNTEAFF

v_gene: TRBV5-1
abundance: NA
j_gene: TRBJ2-3
d_gene: NA
CDR3nt: TGCGCCAGCAGCTTGTCTAGTGGAACAGATACGCAGTATTTT
CDR3aa: CASSLSSGTDTQYF

v_gene: TRBV6-1
abundance: NA
j_gene: TRBJ2-7
d_gene: NA
CDR3nt: TGTGCCAGCCAGGTGGCGGGATACTACGAGCAGTACTTC
CDR3aa: CASQVAGYYEQYF

v_gene: TRBV10-3
abundance: NA
j_gene: TRBJ1-2
d_gene: NA
CDR3nt: TGTGCCATCAGTGCGTCGACAGACTTCTATGGCTACACCTTC
CDR3aa: CAISASTDFYGYTF

v_gene: TRBV18
abundance: NA
j_gene: TRBJ1-1
d_gene: NA
CDR3nt: TGTGCCAGCTCACCATTATCGAACACTGAAGCTTTCTTT
CDR3aa: CASSPLSNTEAFF

v_gene: TRBV4-3
abundance: NA
j_gene: TRBJ1-5
d_gene: TRBD1
CDR3nt: TGCGCCAGCAGCCAAGGTCAGGGGGAACAGCCCCAGCATTTT
CDR3aa: CASSQGQGEQPQHF

v_gene: TRBV4-3
abundance: once
j_gene: TRBJ2-7
d_gene: TRBD1
CDR3nt: TGCGCCAGCAGCCAACGTGACAGGGACGAGCAGTACTTC
CDR3aa: CASSQRDRDEQYF

v_gene: TRBV6-6
abundance: NA
j_gene: TRBJ1-1
d_gene: NA
CDR3nt: TGTGCCAGCAGTTTACTCGTCATGAAGAACACTGAAGCTTTCTTT
CDR3aa: CASSLLVMKNTEAFF

v_gene: TRBV9
abundance: NA
j_gene: TRBJ2-7
d_gene: NA
CDR3nt: TGTGCCAGCAGCCCGGGAAGCTCCTACGAGCAGTACTTC
CDR3aa: CASSPGSSYEQYF

v_gene: TRBV30
abundance: NA
j_gene: TRBJ1-2
d_gene: NA
CDR3nt: TGTGCCTGGAGTGTAAAAGGGGCGGGGGGCTACACCTTC
CDR3aa: CAWSVKGAGGYTF

v_gene: TRBV11-3
abundance: NA
j_gene: TRBJ1-1
d_gene: NA
CDR3nt: TGTGCCAGCAGCTTAGGCGGGGGAGCGAACACTGAAGCTTTCTTT
CDR3aa: CASSLGGGANTEAFF

v_gene: TRBV25-1
abundance: NA
j_gene: TRBJ2-6
d_gene: NA
CDR3nt: TGTGCCAGCAGCTCCAGCGGCTCTGGGGCCAACGTCCTGACTTTC
CDR3aa: CASSSSGSGANVLTF

v_gene: TRBV7-2
abundance: NA
j_gene: TRBJ1-5
d_gene: TRBD1
CDR3nt: TGTGCCAGCAGCTTAGGCAGGGGGAAGGGGAATCAGCCCCAGCATTTT
CDR3aa: CASSLGRGKGNQPQHF

v_gene: TRBV29-1
abundance: NA
j_gene: TRBJ1-5
d_gene: TRBD1
CDR3nt: TGCAGCGTTGGGACAGGGTTCGGACAGCCCCAGCATTTT
CDR3aa: CSVGTGFGQPQHF